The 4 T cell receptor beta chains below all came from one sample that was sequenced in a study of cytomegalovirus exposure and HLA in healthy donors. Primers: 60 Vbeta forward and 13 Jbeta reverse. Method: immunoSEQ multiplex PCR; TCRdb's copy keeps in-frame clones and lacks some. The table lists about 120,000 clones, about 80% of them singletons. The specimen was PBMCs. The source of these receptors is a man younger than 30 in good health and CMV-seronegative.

The CDR3 DNA sequence: TGTGCCAGCAGCGTATCGTCCCGACAGGGAAAAATGAACACTGAAGCTTTCTTT. Amino acid sequence: CASSVSSRQGKMNTEAFF. The gene calls are TRBV9 and TRBJ1-1; 7 nucleotides match TRBD1. In germline, CDR1 is SGDLS, CDR2 YYNGEE. This CDR3 region has 18 residues. V dropped 1 base and J dropped 0; count of bases not matched to a gene: 12.

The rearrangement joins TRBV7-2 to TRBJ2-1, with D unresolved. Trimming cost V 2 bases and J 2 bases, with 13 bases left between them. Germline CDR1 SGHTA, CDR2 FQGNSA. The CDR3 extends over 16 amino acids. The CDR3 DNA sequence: TGTGCCAGCAGCTTAAGTCCAGGTCAAGCCTACAATGAGCAGTTCTTC. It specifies CASSLSPGQAYNEQFF. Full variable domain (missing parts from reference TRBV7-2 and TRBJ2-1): GAGVSQSPSNKVTEKGKDVELRCDPISGHTALYWYRQSLGQGLEFLIYFQGNSAPDKSGLPSDRFSAERTGGSVSTLTIQRTQQEDSAVYLCASSLSPGQAYNEQFFGPGTRLTVL.

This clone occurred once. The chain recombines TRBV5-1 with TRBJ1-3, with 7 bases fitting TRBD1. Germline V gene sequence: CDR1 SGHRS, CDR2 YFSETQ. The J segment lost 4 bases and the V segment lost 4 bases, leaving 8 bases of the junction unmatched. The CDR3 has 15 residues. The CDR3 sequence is CASSLSGGAGNTIYF. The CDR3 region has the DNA TGCGCCAGCAGCCTTTCAGGGGGTGCGGGAAACACCATATATTTT.

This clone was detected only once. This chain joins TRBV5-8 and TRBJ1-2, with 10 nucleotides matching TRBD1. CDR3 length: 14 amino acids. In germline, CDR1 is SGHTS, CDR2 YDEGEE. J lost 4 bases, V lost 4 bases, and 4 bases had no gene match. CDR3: CASSAGQGGYGYTF. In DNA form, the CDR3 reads TGTGCCAGCAGCGCTGGACAGGGGGGCTATGGCTACACCTTC.